This T cell receptor beta chain is drawn from a study of T cells in Graves' hyperthyroidism and ophthalmopathy. As for the study in general: Any treatment followed the collection of peripheral blood at initial diagnosis. Study results and limitations: Stable hyperthyroidism was told apart from ophthalmopathy by a model built on 13 V-J features. Blood also showed most of the thyroid clonotypes that were expanded above 0.001.

The investigators amplified TCR beta CDR3 regions from RNA transcripts. HTBI primers were used for first-round RT-PCR of the TCR CDR3. TCRdb re-called the multiplex PCR reads with MiXCR, one entry per CDR3 protein. The top ten clones hold around 7.3% of a sample with a few hundred thousand distinct CDR3 sequences, 15% to 19% of them seen once. Exclusion followed for patients with uncontrolled infection, other autoimmune disease, pregnancy or lactation. The CDR3 spans 18 residues. The germline V and J ends were trimmed by 1 base and 6 bases, with 25 bases remaining between them. CDR1 and CDR2 from the germline V gene are SGHRS and YFSETQ. This clonotype showed up many times. What it binds is unknown.

The sequencing sample was made of blood. The rearrangement uses TRBV5-1 and TRBJ1-1; tentatively, D is TRBD1 (6 bases). The receptor comes from a woman under 40 with Graves' hyperthyroidism. CDR3 bases: TGCGCCAGCAGCTTGCTCCCCGGACAGAACGGGCCCAACGCTGAAGCTTTCTTT. Translation gives CASSLLPGQNGPNAEAFF.